Below are 10 T cell receptor beta chains sequenced from a single sample in a study of glioma-infiltrating T cells. The iRepertoire nested amplicon-rescue multiplex PCR amplified TCR alpha and beta CDR3s from RNA. Using its own MiXCR run on the multiplex PCR reads, TCRdb lists one record per CDR3 protein. This sample has fewer than 500,000 distinct CDR3 sequences, with around 38% found just once. The sample was glioma tissue, nonneoplastic brain tissue, or PBMCs (not recorded which). The receptors here all came from a human donor with low-grade glioma or glioblastoma, undergoing nonglioma brain surgery, or in good health (not recorded which).

This clonotype was detected only a few times. The CDR3 loop is CSAYLAGVYNEQFF. CDR3 DNA sequence: TGCAGTGCTTACCTAGCGGGAGTATACAATGAGCAGTTCTTC. The V call is TRBV20-1, the J call TRBJ2-1; 10 bases agree with TRBD2. Per germline, CDR1 DFQATT and CDR2 SNEGSKA (reference sequence). The trim removed 5 bases at V and 4 bases at J, leaving 5 bases unmatched. The CDR3 runs 14 residues.

This clonotype is deemed medium-sized (0.01 to 0.1%). The rearrangement links TRBV6-2 or TRBV6-3 to TRBJ2-1, with unresolved D. The CDR3 spans 14 residues. Germline lookup yields CDR1 MNHEY and CDR2 SVGEGT. With 2 bases removed from V and 6 bases from J, the gap between germline ends came to 11 bases. The CDR3 reads CASSYAGESNEQFF. The CDR3 coding sequence is TGTGCCAGCAGTTACGCCGGAGAGAGCAATGAGCAGTTCTTC.

CDR3 sequence (DNA): TGTGCCGTTCTCGAGAGACCGAAAAACATTCAGTACTTC. It yields the protein CAVLERPKNIQYF. V is TRBV28 and J is TRBJ2-4; no reliable D call. The CDR3 spans 13 residues. CDR1 and CDR2 (germline): MDHEN, SYDVKM. The V and J ends lost 11 bases and 4 bases respectively, with 15 bases between them.

Only one count was recorded for this clonotype. This chain links TRBV12-3 or TRBV12-4 with TRBJ2-1; D is perhaps TRBD2 (5 bases). Trimming removed 8 bases from V and 0 bases from J, with 11 bases in between. This CDR3 contains 14 residues. CDR3 loop: CASLSGISYNEQFF. CDR3 nucleotides: TGTGCCAGCCTGTCGGGGATCTCCTACAATGAGCAGTTCTTC.

As regards this clonotype: A much larger clone lies one base from this, so it may be a read error. The chain couples TRBV20-1 to TRBJ2-5; D is uncertain. The CDR3 covers 14 residues. The germline V gene has CDR1 DFQATT and CDR2 SNEGSKA (reference sequence). V was trimmed by 0 bases and J by 5 bases, leaving 13 bases between them. CDR3 DNA sequence: TGCAGTGCTAGAGATCGGCATGGGCACGAGACCCAGTACTTC. Protein product: CSARDRHGHETQYF.

This clonotype appeared many times. This chain uses TRBV4-3 with TRBJ2-1, with a tentative D call TRBD1 (6 bases). This CDR3 spans 16 amino acids. V was pared by 0 bases and J by 4 bases, with 13 bases between. Germline V gene sequence: CDR1 LGHNA, CDR2 YSLEER. The CDR3 protein is CASSQDRGQPYNEQFF. The CDR3 nucleotides are TGCGCCAGCAGCCAAGACCGAGGACAGCCATACAATGAGCAGTTCTTC.

CDR3 sequence (DNA): TGTGCCATCAGTGGGGGTAGGGAAACTGAAGCTTTCTTT. Protein: CAISGGRETEAFF. The rearrangement uses TRBV10-3 and TRBJ1-1; D not resolved. The V gene lost 4 bases and the J gene lost 5 bases, with 11 bases spanning the gap. From germline, CDR1 is ENHRY and CDR2 SYGVKD. This CDR3 contains 13 residues.

This chain links TRBV19 with TRBJ2-3, with no clear D. This CDR3 is 13 amino acids long. Trimming left V 8 bases short and J 1 base short, with 10 bases between. From germline, CDR1 is LNHDA and CDR2 SQIVND (reference sequence). The CDR3 DNA reads as TGTGCCAGTGATCCGGATGGCACAGATACGCAGTATTTT. Translating gives CASDPDGTDTQYF. Supplemented by reference TRBV19 and TRBJ2-3, the full variable domain reads DGGITQSPKYLFRKEGQNVTLSCEQNLNHDAMYWYRQDPGQGLRLIYYSQIVNDFQKGDIAEGYSVSREKKESFPLTVTSAQKNPTAFYLCASDPDGTDTQYFGPGTRLTVL.

Turning to this clonotype: A read error may account for a junction end that differs from germline. The rearrangement links TRBV20-1 to TRBJ2-1; D ambiguous. The CDR3 runs to 15 residues. Looked up from germline, CDR1 is DFQATT and CDR2 is SNEGSKA (reference sequence). In nucleotides, the CDR3 is TGCGGTGCTAGAGATCCACGAGACTCCTACAATGAGCAGTTCTTC. It is translated as CGARDPRDSYNEQFF.

This clonotype was found many times. This chain joins TRBV28 and TRBJ1-2; tentative D call: TRBD1 (6 bases). V was pared by 2 bases and J by 3 bases, with 10 bases between. Germline V gene sequence: CDR1 MDHEN, CDR2 SYDVKM. The CDR3 is made up of 14 amino acids. CDR3 sequence (DNA): TGTGCCAGCAGTTTACCGCCAGGGGACTATGGCTACACCTTC. Its translation: CASSLPPGDYGYTF.